The T cell receptor (beta chain) described here comes from a study of tumor and adjacent non-tumor tissue in lung cancer. Three rounds of nested PCR, following a modified ARM-PCR protocol, produced the TCRbeta library. Each CDR3 protein is one row after TCRdb ran MiXCR on the multiplex PCR reads. Altogether about 75,000 distinct CDR3 sequences are present, approximately 68% being singletons, with the ten largest covering around a quarter. CDR1 is SGHKS, CDR2 YYEKEE, per germline (reference sequence). Germline trimming cut 5 bases from V and 3 bases from J; bases unmatched to any gene: 15. The CDR3 contains 17 residues. For this clonotype: A read error may be the cause here, since a much bigger clone is one base away.

The template was RNA from unsorted bulk tissue. More than 3 cm separated this lung sample from the edge of the tumor. Newly diagnosed lung cancer patients had thoracic surgery in China, August–late 2014, without prior chemotherapy. This receptor was obtained from a woman aged 50 to 60 with non-small cell lung cancer. This chain connects TRBV5-5 to TRBJ2-7, with 9 bases aligning to TRBD1. The sequenced sample was distant non-tumor lung tissue. CDR3: CASSFSGTGLLSYEQYF. CDR3 sequence (DNA): TGTGCCAGCAGTTTTTCCGGGACAGGGCTACTGAGCTACGAGCAGTACTTC.